This T cell receptor (beta chain) comes out of a study of shared clonotypes between healthy human individuals. Sequencing was performed with immunoSEQ multiplex PCR; in TCRdb, only in-frame clones are kept and a portion is missing. This table holds around 1,100,000 clones, 60% to 85% found once. Germline V lookup: CDR1 SGHNT, CDR2 YENEEA. The CDR3 contains 14 residues. Trimming cost V 1 base and J 3 bases, with 9 bases left between them. This clone was counted once. Its antigen remains unidentified. Study findings and constraints: Sampling included only blood; tissue repertoires likely differ.

Sequencing was performed on memory CD4+ T cells from PBMCs. Subset in this sample: CD45RA-negative fraction. V usage is TRBV11-3 and J usage is TRBJ2-5, with D perhaps matching TRBD1 or TRBD2 (5 bases each). This TCR was sampled from a man aged 18 to 35 in good health. Some clones in this sample may be carry-over from other donors' samples. The DNA of the CDR3 is TGTGCCAGCAGCTTAGGAGGGACGAAAGAGACCCAGTACTTC. Its translation: CASSLGGTKETQYF.